One TCR beta chain is described in this entry. Its specificity is unknown. TCRdb re-called the 5' RACE reads; every CDR3 protein appears as one record, without DNA. Found here are approximately 380,000 distinct CDR3 sequences; the top ten clones hold roughly 5.4%. This record comes from a study of T cells expressing NK-cell markers. Germline V CDR1 and CDR2: SGHRS, YFSETQ. The CDR3 is made up of 15 amino acids. General study points: Of the CD8+ T cell pool in five or six donors, roughly 1.0-8% was accounted for by dominant NKG2C+ clonotypes.

The rearrangement links TRBV5-1 to TRBJ2-3; absent DNA, TCRdb's TRBD1 call cannot be checked. Sequencing used blood T cells: a sorted CD56 or NKG2C T cell subset, CD4+ or CD8+ T cells, or bulk PBMC T cells (not recorded which). The receptor was derived from a man aged 18 to 70 in good health. CDR3 sequence: CASSLAWGVADTQYF.